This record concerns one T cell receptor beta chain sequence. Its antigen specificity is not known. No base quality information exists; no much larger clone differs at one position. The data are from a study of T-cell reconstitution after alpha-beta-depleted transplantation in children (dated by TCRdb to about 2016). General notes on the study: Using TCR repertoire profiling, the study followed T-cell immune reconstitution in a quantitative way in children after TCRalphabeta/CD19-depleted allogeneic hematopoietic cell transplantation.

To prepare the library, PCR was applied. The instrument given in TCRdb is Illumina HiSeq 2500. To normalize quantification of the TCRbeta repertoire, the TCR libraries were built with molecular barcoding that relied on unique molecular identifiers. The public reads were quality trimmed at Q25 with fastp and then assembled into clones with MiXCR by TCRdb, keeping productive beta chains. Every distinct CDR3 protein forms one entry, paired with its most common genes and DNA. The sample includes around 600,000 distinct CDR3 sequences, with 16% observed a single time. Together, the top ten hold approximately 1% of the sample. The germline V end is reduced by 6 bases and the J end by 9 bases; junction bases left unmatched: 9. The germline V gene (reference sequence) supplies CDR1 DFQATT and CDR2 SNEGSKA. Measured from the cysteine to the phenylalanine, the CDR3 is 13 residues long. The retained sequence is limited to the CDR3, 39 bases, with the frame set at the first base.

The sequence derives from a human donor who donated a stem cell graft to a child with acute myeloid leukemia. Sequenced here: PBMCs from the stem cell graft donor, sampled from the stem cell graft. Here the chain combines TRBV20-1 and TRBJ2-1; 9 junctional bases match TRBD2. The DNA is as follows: TGCAGTGCCATCTCAGGACTAGCGATTGAGCAGTTCTTC. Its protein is CSAISGLAIEQFF.